Below are 22 T cell receptor beta chains sequenced from a single sample in a study of blood T cell repertoires in COVID-19. Some clones are missing from TCRdb's copy, which holds only in-frame ones; the method was immunoSEQ multiplex PCR. The sample consists of 350,000 or so clones, about 88% of them appearing once. Specimen: PBMCs or T cells enriched from blood (not recorded which). All receptors derive from a woman aged 25 to 45 who had been exposed to COVID-19.

This clone was seen only a few times. The rearrangement joins TRBV6-5 to TRBJ2-7; 12 bases fit TRBD2. Per the germline V gene, CDR1 is MNHEY and CDR2 is SVGAGI. The CDR3 runs to 14 residues. V dropped 4 bases and J dropped 2; count of bases not matched to a gene: 0. The CDR3 spells CASSWTSGAYEQYF. The CDR3, as DNA: TGTGCCAGCAGTTGGACTAGCGGGGCCTACGAGCAGTACTTC.

V is TRBV11-2 and J is TRBJ2-3; TRBD2 matches 9 bases. The CDR3 sequence is 15 residues long. V dropped 0 bases and J dropped 8; count of bases not matched to a gene: 6. Germline V lookup: CDR1 SGHAT, CDR2 FQNNGV. The CDR3, as DNA: TGTGCCAGCAGCTTAGATCCTAGCGGGGCGGGTACGCAGTATTTT. This codes for CASSLDPSGAGTQYF.

The rearrangement joins TRBV27 to TRBJ2-7; TRBD2 agrees at 8 bases. The trim removed 4 bases at V and 5 bases at J, leaving 4 bases unmatched. Germline CDR1 and CDR2: MNHEY and SMNVEV (reference sequence). This CDR3 is built from 13 residues. The CDR3 loop is CASSWTSWDEQYF. CDR3 sequence (DNA): TGTGCCAGCAGTTGGACTAGCTGGGACGAGCAGTACTTC.

This clone is a singleton in its sample. The chain uses TRBV5-1 and TRBJ2-5; D uncertain. The CDR3 length is 13 residues. Germline V gives CDR1 SGHRS, CDR2 YFSETQ. Between the trimmed V and J ends, which lost 2 bases and 2 bases, there was a span of 7 bases. The CDR3 reads CASSFGEQETQYF. The CDR3 coding sequence is TGCGCCAGCAGCTTTGGAGAACAAGAGACCCAGTACTTC.

V and J are TRBV9 and TRBJ1-6; TRBD1 is a possible D gene (5 bases). The CDR3 totals 16 residues. The V end lost 4 bases, the J end lost 10 bases, and 21 bases lay between the germline ends. Germline CDR1 SGDLS, CDR2 YYNGEE. The CDR3 region has the DNA TGTGCCAGCAGCCCACGGATTGGGGGAGGCGGATCACCCCTCCACTTT. Its translation: CASSPRIGGGGSPLHF.

This chain connects TRBV3-1 (or the pseudogene TRBV3-2) to TRBJ2-1; D uncertain. Per germline, CDR1 LGHDT and CDR2 YNNKEL (reference sequence). The CDR3 is made up of 14 amino acids. Trimming removed 1 base from V and 7 bases from J, with 11 bases in between. The CDR3 coding sequence is TGTGCCAGCAGCCAAGGTTGGCCGCCGAATGAGCAGTTCTTC. Encoded protein: CASSQGWPPNEQFF.

CDR3 region: CASSWDMNTEAFF. Written as DNA, the CDR3 is TGTGCCAGCAGCTGGGACATGAACACTGAAGCTTTCTTT. The genes are TRBV14 and TRBJ1-1; possible D gene TRBD1, 6 bases. The CDR3 has 13 amino acids. Trimming took 5 bases from V and 0 from J, leaving 7 bases between them. Germline V lookup: CDR1 SGHDN, CDR2 FVKESK.

The rearrangement links TRBV7-9 to TRBJ2-1; 11 bases align to TRBD2. Germline trimming cut 5 bases from V and 4 bases from J; bases unmatched to any gene: 7. CDR3 size: 16 residues. Germline V gene lookup returns CDR1 SEHNR and CDR2 FQNEAQ (reference sequence). As DNA, the CDR3 is TGTGCCAGCAGCCCCCGACTAGCGGGGACTTACAATGAGCAGTTCTTC. Amino acid sequence: CASSPRLAGTYNEQFF.

The CDR3 DNA reads TGCGCCAGCAGCTCGGAACCGGGACAGGGATATGGCTACACCTTC. It encodes CASSSEPGQGYGYTF. This chain uses TRBV5-1 with TRBJ1-2, with 9 bases matching TRBD1. This CDR3 contains 15 residues. The junction had 8 bases not matched to a gene; V was cut back by 3 bases and J by 5 bases. From germline, CDR1 is SGHRS and CDR2 YFSETQ.

This sequence joins TRBV7-9 and TRBJ1-2; perhaps TRBD1 as D (5 bases). The V and J ends lost 7 bases and 4 bases respectively, with 13 bases between them. CDR1 is SEHNR, CDR2 FQNEAQ, per germline (reference sequence). This CDR3 is built from 13 residues. In DNA form, the CDR3 reads TGTGCCAGCACCATGCGAGACAGCTATGGCTACACCTTC. This encodes CASTMRDSYGYTF.

The chain links TRBV5-1 to TRBJ2-7, with 7 bases identical to TRBD2. Trimming cost V 4 bases and J 6 bases; bases outside gene matches: 4. This CDR3 contains 12 residues. Germline CDR1 is SGHRS and CDR2 is YFSETQ. The CDR3 is CASSGGDREQYF. CDR3 in DNA: TGCGCCAGCAGCGGGGGGGATCGCGAGCAGTACTTC.

This clone was counted a few times. The chain combines TRBV4-2 with TRBJ2-1, with 7 bases identical to TRBD2. The CDR3 sequence is 19 residues long. CDR1 and CDR2 from the germline V gene are LGHNA and YNFKEQ. Trimming cost V 0 bases and J 0 bases; bases outside gene matches: 11. The CDR3 loop is CASSQDLLAASRSYNEQFF. The CDR3 bases are TGTGCCAGCAGCCAAGATTTGCTAGCGGCTTCCCGCTCCTACAATGAGCAGTTCTTC.

This rearrangement joins TRBV7-9 to TRBJ1-2; D may be TRBD1 (5 bases). V lost 1 base, J lost 5 bases, and 14 bases lay in between. The CDR3 length is 15 residues. Germline V gives CDR1 SEHNR, CDR2 FQNEAQ (reference sequence). CDR3 sequence (DNA): TGTGCCAGCAGCTTAGGTTTGGGCAGGGAATATGGCTACACCTTC. Its protein product is CASSLGLGREYGYTF.

The chain has TRBV28 and TRBJ2-7; TRBD1 matches 7 bases. CDR3 size: 16 residues. CDR1 is MDHEN and CDR2 is SYDVKM in the germline V gene. Losses at the gene ends were 7 bases for V and 0 bases for J; bases not matched to a gene: 12. The CDR3 sequence: CASTIMPGTASYEQYF. DNA of the CDR3: TGTGCCAGCACGATAATGCCCGGGACAGCCTCCTACGAGCAGTACTTC.

The genes are TRBV28 and TRBJ2-2; maybe TRBD2 (6 bases). Germline CDR1 MDHEN, CDR2 SYDVKM. This CDR3 contains 15 residues. Trimming took 4 bases from V and 5 from J, leaving 14 bases between them. The CDR3 region has the DNA TGTGCCAGCAGTTCGACTAGGGTCTTGACCGGGGAGCTGTTTTTT. Translated, it gives CASSSTRVLTGELFF. The variable domain in full, completed from reference TRBV28 and TRBJ2-2, reads DVKVTQSSRYLVKRTGEKVFLECVQDMDHENMFWYRQDPGLGLRLIYFSYDVKMKEKGDIPEGYSVSREKKERFSLILESASTNQTSMYLCASSSTRVLTGELFFGEGSRLTVL.

The V gene is TRBV28, the J gene TRBJ2-7; D might be TRBD1 (6 bases). Germline CDR1 is MDHEN and CDR2 is SYDVKM. V lost 4 bases and J 3 bases, leaving 19 bases between the germline ends. This CDR3 has 16 residues. CDR3 amino acids: CASSSSYQGTLYEQYF. In DNA form, the CDR3 reads TGTGCCAGCAGTTCCTCGTATCAGGGGACACTCTACGAGCAGTACTTC. The full variable domain, in which reference TRBV28 and TRBJ2-7 provide the parts outside the CDR3, is DVKVTQSSRYLVKRTGEKVFLECVQDMDHENMFWYRQDPGLGLRLIYFSYDVKMKEKGDIPEGYSVSREKKERFSLILESASTNQTSMYLCASSSSYQGTLYEQYFGPGTRLTVT.

The chain uses TRBV27 and TRBJ1-6, with unresolved D. V lost 7 bases to trimming and J lost 2 bases, with 15 bases between them. The CDR3 has 16 residues. Germline CDR1 is MNHEY and CDR2 is SMNVEV (reference sequence). The CDR3: CASNRWGDPYNSPLHF. In nucleotides, the CDR3 is TGTGCCAGCAACCGCTGGGGAGACCCCTATAATTCACCCCTCCACTTT.

The chain recombines TRBV3-1 (or the pseudogene TRBV3-2) with TRBJ1-2, with D perhaps matching TRBD1 (6 bases). With 1 base removed from V and 3 bases from J, the gap between germline ends came to 15 bases. There are 16 residues in the CDR3. CDR1 is LGHDT and CDR2 is YNNKEL in the germline V gene (reference sequence). The CDR3 reads CASSQADRHGYYGYTF. CDR3 in DNA: TGTGCCAGCAGCCAAGCAGACAGGCATGGCTACTATGGCTACACCTTC.

This clone was seen once. The chain carries TRBV27 and TRBJ1-5, with 8 bases matching TRBD1. The V gene end was trimmed by 8 bases and the J gene end by 4 bases; junction bases not matched to a gene: 10. The length of the CDR3 is 15 residues. Germline CDR1 and CDR2: MNHEY and SMNVEV (reference sequence). The CDR3 loop reads CASRKTGQENQPQHF. For the CDR3, the DNA is TGTGCCAGCCGAAAGACGGGACAGGAGAATCAGCCCCAGCATTTT.

The CDR3 region has the DNA TGTGCCAGCAGGTCTACAGGGGTCTATAGCAATCAGCCCCAGCATTTT. Protein product: CASRSTGVYSNQPQHF. The J gene is TRBJ1-5, the V gene TRBV28; TRBD1 agrees at 7 bases. The germline gives CDR1 MDHEN, CDR2 SYDVKM. The CDR3 loop spans 16 amino acids. Trimming cost V 6 bases and J 0 bases; bases outside gene matches: 8.

The J gene is TRBJ1-1, the V gene TRBV7-9; D gene ambiguous. Trimming stripped 5 bases from V and 4 bases from J, with 17 bases between. The CDR3 runs to 15 residues. Per the germline V gene, CDR1 is SEHNR and CDR2 is FQNEAQ (reference sequence). The CDR3 region is CASSETGREGTEAFF. The CDR3 bases are TGTGCCAGCAGCGAAACGGGTAGGGAGGGCACTGAAGCTTTCTTT.

V gene TRBV18 combines with J gene TRBJ2-6, with D possibly TRBD2 on 5 matching bases. Germline CDR1 is KGHSH and CDR2 is LQKENI. V was cut by 6 bases and J by 3 bases, with 6 bases left in between. CDR3 length: 13 residues. CDR3 loop: CASSGVGANVLTF. The CDR3 bases are TGTGCCAGCTCGGGAGTTGGGGCCAACGTCCTGACTTTC.